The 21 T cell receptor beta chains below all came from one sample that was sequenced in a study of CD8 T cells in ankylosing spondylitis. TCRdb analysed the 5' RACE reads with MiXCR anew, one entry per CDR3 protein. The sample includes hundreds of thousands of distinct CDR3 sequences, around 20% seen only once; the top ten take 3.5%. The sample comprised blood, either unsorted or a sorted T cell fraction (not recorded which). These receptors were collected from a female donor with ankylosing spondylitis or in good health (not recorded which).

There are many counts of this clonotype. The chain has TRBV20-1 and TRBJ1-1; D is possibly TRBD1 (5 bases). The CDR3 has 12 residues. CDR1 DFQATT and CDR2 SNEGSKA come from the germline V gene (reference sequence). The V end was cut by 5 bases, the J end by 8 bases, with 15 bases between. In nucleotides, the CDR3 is TGCAGTGCTCGAAGGACAACTACGGAAGCTTTCTTT. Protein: CSARRTTTEAFF.

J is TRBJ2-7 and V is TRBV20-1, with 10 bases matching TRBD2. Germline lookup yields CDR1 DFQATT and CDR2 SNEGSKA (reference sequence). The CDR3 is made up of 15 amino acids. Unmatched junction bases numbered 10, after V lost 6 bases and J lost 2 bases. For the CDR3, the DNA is TGCAGTGCAACCCCCGGGACTAGCGCGACCTACGAGCAGTACTTC. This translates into CSATPGTSATYEQYF.

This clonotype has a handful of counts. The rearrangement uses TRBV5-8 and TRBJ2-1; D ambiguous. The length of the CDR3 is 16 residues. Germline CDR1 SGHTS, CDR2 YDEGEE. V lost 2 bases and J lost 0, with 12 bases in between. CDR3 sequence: CASSLGGDPSYNEQFF. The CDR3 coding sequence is TGTGCCAGCAGCTTAGGCGGAGACCCCTCCTACAATGAGCAGTTCTTC.

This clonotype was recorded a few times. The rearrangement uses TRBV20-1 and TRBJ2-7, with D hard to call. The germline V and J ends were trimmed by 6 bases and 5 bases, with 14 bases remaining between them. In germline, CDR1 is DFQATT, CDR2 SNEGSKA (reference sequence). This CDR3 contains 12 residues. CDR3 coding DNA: TGCAGTGCCGAAGGTTCGAGAGACGAGCAGTACTTC. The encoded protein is CSAEGSRDEQYF.

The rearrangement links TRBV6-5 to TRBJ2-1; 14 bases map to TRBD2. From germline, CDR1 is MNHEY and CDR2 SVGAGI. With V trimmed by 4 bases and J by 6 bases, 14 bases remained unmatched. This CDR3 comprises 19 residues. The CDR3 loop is CASSSLYSGTSGSRNEQFF. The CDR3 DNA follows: TGTGCCAGCAGTTCCCTTTACTCCGGGACTAGCGGGAGTCGCAATGAGCAGTTCTTC.

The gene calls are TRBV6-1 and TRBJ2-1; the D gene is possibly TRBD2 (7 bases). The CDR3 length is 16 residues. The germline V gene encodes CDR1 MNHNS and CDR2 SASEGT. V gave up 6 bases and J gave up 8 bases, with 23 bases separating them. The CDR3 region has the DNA TGTGCCAGCAGCCCTACCTGGGGGGGCAGTCGGGATGAGCAGTTCTTC. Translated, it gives CASSPTWGGSRDEQFF.

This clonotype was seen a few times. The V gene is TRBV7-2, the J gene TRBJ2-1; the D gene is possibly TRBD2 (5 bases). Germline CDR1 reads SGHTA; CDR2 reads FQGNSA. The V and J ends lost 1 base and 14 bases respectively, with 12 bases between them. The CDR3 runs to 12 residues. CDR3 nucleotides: TGTGCCAGCAGCTTAGGAGGTGGGAGAGAGTTCTTC. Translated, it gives CASSLGGGREFF.

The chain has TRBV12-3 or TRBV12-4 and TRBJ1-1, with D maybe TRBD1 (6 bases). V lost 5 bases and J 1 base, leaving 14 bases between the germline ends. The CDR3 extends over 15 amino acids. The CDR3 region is CASSVRGGSNTEAFF. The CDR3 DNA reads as TGTGCCAGCAGTGTTCGAGGGGGATCGAACACTGAAGCTTTCTTT.

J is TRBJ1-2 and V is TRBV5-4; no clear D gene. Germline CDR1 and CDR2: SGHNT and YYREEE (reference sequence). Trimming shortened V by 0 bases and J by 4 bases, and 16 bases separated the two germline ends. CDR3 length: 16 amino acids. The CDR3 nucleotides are TGTGCCAGCAGCTTGGGTGGAGCCGAGATGGCCTATGGCTACACCTTC. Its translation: CASSLGGAEMAYGYTF.

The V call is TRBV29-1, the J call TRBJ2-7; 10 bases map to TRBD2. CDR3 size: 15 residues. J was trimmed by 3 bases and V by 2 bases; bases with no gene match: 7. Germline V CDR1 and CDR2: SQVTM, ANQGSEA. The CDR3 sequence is CSVERTSGDLYEQYF. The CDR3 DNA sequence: TGCAGCGTTGAAAGGACTAGCGGAGACCTCTACGAGCAGTACTTC.

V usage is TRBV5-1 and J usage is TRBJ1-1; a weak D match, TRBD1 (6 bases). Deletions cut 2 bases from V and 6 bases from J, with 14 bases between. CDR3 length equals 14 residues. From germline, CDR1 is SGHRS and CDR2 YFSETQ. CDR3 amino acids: CASSFRGGGAEAFF. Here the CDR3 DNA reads TGCGCCAGCAGCTTCAGGGGAGGTGGTGCTGAAGCTTTCTTT.

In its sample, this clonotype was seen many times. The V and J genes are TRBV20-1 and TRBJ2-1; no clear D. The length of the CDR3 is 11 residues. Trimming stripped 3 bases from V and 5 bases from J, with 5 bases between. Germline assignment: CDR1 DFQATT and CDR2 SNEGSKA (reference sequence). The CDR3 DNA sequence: TGCAGTGCTAGGGGCGACAATGAGCAGTTCTTC. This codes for CSARGDNEQFF.

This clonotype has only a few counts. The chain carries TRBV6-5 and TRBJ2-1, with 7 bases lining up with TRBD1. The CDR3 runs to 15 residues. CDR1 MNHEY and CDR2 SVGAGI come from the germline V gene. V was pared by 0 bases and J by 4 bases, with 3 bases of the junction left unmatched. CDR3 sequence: CASSYSGQQYNEQFF. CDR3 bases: TGTGCCAGCAGTTACTCGGGACAGCAATACAATGAGCAGTTCTTC.

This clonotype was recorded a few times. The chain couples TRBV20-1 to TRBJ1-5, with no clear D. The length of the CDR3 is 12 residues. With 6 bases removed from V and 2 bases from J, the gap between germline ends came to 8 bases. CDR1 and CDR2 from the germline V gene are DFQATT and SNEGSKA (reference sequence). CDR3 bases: TGCAGTGCCAGCTCAGGCAATCAGCCCCAGCATTTT. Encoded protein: CSASSGNQPQHF.

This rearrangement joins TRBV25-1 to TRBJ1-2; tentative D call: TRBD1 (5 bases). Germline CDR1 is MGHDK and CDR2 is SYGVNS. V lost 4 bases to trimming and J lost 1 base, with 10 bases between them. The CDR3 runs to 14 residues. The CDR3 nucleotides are TGTGCCAGCAGTGCGCTTGGGGGTAACTATGGCTACACCTTC. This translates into CASSALGGNYGYTF.

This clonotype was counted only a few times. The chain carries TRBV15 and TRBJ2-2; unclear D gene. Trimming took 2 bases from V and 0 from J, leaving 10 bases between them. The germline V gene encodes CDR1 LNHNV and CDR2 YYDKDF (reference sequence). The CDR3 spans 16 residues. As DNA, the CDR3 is TGTGCCACCAGCAGACAACAGAAGGCGAACACCGGGGAGCTGTTTTTT. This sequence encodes CATSRQQKANTGELFF.

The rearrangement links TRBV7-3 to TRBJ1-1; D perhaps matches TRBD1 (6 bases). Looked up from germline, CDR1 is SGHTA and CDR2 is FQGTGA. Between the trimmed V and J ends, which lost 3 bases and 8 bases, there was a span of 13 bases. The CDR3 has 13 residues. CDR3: CASSFVGGSEAFF. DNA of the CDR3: TGTGCCAGCAGCTTCGTGGGGGGCTCAGAAGCTTTCTTT.

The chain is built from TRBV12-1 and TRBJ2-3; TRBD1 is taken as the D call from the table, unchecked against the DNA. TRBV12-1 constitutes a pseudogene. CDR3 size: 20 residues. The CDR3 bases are TGTGCCAGCAGCTTTTTGGCCATTTCCGGGACCCAAGGACCCACAGATACGCAGTATTTT. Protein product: CASSFLAISGTQGPTDTQYF.

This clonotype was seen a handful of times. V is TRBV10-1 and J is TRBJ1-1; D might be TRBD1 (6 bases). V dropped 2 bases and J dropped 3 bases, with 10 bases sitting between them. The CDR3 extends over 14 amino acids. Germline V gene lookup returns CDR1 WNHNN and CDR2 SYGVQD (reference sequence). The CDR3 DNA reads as TGCGCCAGCAGTGAGGACAGGTACCACACTGAAGCTTTCTTT. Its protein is CASSEDRYHTEAFF.

The CDR3 coding sequence is TGTGCCAGCAGCGACCGGGACAGGGTCCGTGAGCAGTTCTTC. As protein: CASSDRDRVREQFF. The rearrangement joins TRBV7-2 to TRBJ2-1, with 9 bases identical to TRBD1. The CDR3 is 14 residues long. J gave up 9 bases and V 5 bases, and 8 bases lay outside the gene matches. Germline CDR1 SGHTA, CDR2 FQGNSA.

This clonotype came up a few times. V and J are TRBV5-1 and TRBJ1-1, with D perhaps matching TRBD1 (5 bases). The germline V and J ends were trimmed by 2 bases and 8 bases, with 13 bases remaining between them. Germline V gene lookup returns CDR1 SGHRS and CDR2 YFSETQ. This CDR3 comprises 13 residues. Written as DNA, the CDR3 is TGCGCCAGCAGCTTACCATCAGGGAAGGAAGCTTTCTTT. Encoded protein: CASSLPSGKEAFF. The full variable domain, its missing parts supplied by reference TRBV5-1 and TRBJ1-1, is KAGVTQTPRYLIKTRGQQVTLSCSPISGHRSVSWYQQTPGQGLQFLFEYFSETQRNKGNFPGRFSGRQFSNSRSEMNVSTLELGDSALYLCASSLPSGKEAFFGQGTRLTVV.